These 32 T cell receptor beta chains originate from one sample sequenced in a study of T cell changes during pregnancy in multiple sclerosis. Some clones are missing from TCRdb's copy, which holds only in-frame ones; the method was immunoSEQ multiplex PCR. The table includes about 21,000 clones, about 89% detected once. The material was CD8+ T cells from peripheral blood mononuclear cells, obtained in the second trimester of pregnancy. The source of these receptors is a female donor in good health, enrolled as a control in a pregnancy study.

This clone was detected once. The CDR3 DNA is TGTGCCAGCAGTGACAAGACAGCGAACAATCAGCCCCAGCATTTT. Its protein is CASSDKTANNQPQHF. The gene calls are TRBV6-1 and TRBJ1-5, with a tentative D call TRBD1 (5 bases). V lost 3 bases, J lost 3 bases, and 12 bases lay in between. The CDR3 consists of 15 residues. Germline V CDR1 and CDR2: MNHNS, SASEGT.

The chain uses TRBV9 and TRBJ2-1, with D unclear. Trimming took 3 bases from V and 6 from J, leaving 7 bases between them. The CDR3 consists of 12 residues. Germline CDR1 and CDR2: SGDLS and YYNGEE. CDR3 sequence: CASSATGNEQFF. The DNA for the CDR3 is TGTGCCAGCAGCGCGACTGGCAATGAGCAGTTCTTC.

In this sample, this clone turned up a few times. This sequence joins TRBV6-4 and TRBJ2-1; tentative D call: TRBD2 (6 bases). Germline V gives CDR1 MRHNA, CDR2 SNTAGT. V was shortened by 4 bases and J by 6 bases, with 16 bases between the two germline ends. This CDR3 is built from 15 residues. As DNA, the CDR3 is TGTGCCAGCAGTGTCTCTGTAGCGGCGGGCAATGAGCAGTTCTTC. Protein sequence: CASSVSVAAGNEQFF.

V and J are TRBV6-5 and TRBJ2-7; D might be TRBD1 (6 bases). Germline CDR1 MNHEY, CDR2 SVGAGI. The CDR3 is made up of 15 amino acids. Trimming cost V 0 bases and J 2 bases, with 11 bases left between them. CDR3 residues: CASSYSKTGTYEQYF. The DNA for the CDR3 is TGTGCCAGCAGTTACTCGAAAACAGGGACCTACGAGCAGTACTTC.

CDR3 coding DNA: TGTGCCAGCAGTTATAATTACGAGCAGTACTTC. Protein: CASSYNYEQYF. This chain uses TRBV6-6 with TRBJ2-7; no reliable D call. V was clipped by 3 bases and J by 4 bases, with 4 bases between them. CDR1 and CDR2 from the germline V gene are MNHNY and SVGAGI (reference sequence). The CDR3 totals 11 residues.

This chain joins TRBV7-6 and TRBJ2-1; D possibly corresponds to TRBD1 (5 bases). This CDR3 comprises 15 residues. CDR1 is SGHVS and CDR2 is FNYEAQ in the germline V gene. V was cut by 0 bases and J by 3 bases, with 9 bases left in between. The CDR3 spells CASSLADDSYNEQFF. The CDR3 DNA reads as TGTGCCAGCAGCTTAGCCGATGACAGCTACAATGAGCAGTTCTTC.

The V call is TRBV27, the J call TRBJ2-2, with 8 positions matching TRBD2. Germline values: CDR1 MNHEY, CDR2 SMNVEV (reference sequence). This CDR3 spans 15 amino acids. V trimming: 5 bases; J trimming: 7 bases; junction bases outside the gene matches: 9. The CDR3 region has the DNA TGTGCCAGCAGTCAAACGGGGGGGCGGATCGGGGAGCTGTTTTTT. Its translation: CASSQTGGRIGELFF.

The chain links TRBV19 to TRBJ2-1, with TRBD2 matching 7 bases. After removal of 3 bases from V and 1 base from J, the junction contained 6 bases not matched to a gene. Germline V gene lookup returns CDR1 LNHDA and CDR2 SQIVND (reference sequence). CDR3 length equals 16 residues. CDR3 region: CASSMYKRESYNEQFF. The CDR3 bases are TGTGCCAGTAGTATGTATAAGCGGGAATCCTACAATGAGCAGTTCTTC.

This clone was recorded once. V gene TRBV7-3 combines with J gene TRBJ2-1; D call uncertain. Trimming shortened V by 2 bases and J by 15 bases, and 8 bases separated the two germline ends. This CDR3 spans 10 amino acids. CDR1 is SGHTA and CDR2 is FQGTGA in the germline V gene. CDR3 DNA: TGTGCCAGCAGCTTACCGGTTAGGTTCTTC. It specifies CASSLPVRFF.

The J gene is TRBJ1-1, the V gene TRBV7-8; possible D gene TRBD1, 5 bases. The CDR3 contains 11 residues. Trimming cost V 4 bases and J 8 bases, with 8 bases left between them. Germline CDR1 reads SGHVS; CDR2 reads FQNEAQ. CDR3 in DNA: TGTGCCAGCAGCTCCAGGGTGGAAGCTTTCTTT. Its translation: CASSSRVEAFF.

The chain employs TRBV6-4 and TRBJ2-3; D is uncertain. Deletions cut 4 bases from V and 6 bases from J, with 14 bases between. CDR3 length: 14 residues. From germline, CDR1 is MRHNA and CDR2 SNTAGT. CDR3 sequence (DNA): TGTGCCAGCAGTGCGGGTCCCCAAGCGGATACGCAGTATTTT. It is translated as CASSAGPQADTQYF.

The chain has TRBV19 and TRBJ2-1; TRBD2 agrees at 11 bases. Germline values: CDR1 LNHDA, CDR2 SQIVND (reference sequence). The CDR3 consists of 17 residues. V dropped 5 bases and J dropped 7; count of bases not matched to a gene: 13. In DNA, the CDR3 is TGTGCCAGTAGTCCGTTTATAGCGGGAGGGCGTGTAAATGAGCAGTTCTTC. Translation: CASSPFIAGGRVNEQFF.

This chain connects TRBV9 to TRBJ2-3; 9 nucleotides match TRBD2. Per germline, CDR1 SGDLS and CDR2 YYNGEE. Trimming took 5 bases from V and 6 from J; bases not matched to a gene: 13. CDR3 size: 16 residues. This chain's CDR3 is CASRYLAGANGDTQYF. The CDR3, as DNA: TGTGCCAGCAGATACTTAGCGGGAGCCAATGGGGATACGCAGTATTTT.

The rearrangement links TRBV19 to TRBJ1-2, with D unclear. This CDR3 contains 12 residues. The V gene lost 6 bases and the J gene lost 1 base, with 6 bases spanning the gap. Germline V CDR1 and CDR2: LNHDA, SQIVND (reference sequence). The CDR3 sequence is CASSLNNYGYTF. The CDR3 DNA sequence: TGTGCCAGTAGCCTAAATAACTATGGCTACACCTTC.

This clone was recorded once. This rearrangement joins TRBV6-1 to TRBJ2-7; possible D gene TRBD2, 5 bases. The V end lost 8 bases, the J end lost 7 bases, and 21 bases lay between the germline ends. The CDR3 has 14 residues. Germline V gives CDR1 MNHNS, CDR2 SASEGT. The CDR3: CASDDTQEIAEQYF. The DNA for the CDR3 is TGTGCCAGCGACGACACGCAGGAGATAGCGGAGCAGTACTTC.

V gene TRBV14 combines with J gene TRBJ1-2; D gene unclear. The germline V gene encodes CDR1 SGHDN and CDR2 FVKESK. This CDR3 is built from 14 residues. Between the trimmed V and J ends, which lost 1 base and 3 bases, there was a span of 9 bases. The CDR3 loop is CASSQVGLDYGYTF. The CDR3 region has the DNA TGTGCCAGCAGCCAAGTGGGCCTGGACTATGGCTACACCTTC. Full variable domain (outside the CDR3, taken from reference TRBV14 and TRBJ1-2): EAGVTQFPSHSVIEKGQTVTLRCDPISGHDNLYWYRRVMGKEIKFLLHFVKESKQDESGMPNNRFLAERTGGTYSTLKVQPAELEDSGVYFCASSQVGLDYGYTFGSGTRLTVV.

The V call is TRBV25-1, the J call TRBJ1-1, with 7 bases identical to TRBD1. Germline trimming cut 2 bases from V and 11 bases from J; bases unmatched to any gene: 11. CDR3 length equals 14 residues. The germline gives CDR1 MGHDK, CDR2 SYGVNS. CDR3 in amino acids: CASSEVRGGGEAFF. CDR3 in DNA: TGTGCCAGCAGTGAAGTTAGAGGGGGCGGGGAGGCTTTCTTT.

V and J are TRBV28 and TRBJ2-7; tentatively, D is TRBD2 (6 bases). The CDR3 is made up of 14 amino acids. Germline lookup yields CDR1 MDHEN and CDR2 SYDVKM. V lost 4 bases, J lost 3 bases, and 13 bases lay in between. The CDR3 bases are TGTGCCAGCAGTTCGGGACTCAGAGTCTACGAGCAGTACTTC. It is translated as CASSSGLRVYEQYF. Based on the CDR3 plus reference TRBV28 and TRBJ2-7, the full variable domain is DVKVTQSSRYLVKRTGEKVFLECVQDMDHENMFWYRQDPGLGLRLIYFSYDVKMKEKGDIPEGYSVSREKKERFSLILESASTNQTSMYLCASSSGLRVYEQYFGPGTRLTVT.

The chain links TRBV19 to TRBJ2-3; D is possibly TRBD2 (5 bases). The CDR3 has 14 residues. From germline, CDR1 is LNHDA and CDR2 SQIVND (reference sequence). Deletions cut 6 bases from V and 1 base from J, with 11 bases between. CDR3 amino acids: CASRDSPGTDTQYF. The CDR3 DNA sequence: TGTGCCAGTAGGGACTCCCCGGGCACAGATACGCAGTATTTT.

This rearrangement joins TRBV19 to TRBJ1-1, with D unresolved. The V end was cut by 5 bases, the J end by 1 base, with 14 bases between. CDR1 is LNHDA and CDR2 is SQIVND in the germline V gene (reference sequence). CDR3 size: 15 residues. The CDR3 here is CASSPRGARNTEAFF. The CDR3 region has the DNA TGTGCCAGTAGTCCCCGTGGAGCTAGGAACACTGAAGCTTTCTTT.

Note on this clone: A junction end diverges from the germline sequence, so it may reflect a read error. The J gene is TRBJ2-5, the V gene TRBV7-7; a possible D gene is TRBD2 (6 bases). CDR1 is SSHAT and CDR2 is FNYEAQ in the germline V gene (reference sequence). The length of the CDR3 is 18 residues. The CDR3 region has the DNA TGTGCTAGCAGTTCTCTGGAGGGTAACCACGTTGGGGCAGAGACCCAGTACTTC. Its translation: CASSSLEGNHVGAETQYF.

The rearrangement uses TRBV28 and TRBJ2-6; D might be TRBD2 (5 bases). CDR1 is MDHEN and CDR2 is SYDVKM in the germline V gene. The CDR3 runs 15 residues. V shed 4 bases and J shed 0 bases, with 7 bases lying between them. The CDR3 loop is CASSWRISGANVLTF. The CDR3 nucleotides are TGTGCCAGCAGTTGGAGGATCTCTGGGGCCAACGTCCTGACTTTC.

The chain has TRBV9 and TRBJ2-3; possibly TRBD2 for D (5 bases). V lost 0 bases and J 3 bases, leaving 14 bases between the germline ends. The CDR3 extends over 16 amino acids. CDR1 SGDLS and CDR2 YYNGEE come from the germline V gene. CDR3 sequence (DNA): TGTGCCAGCAGCGTAGAAGGCGAGGGTCGGACAGATACGCAGTATTTT. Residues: CASSVEGEGRTDTQYF.

CDR3 residues: CASSIWRDFPEAFF. The DNA for the CDR3 is TGTGCCAGTAGTATATGGCGAGACTTCCCTGAAGCTTTCTTT. The rearrangement uses TRBV19 and TRBJ1-1; D unclear. CDR1 is LNHDA and CDR2 is SQIVND in the germline V gene (reference sequence). The CDR3 spans 14 residues. V gave up 2 bases and J gave up 6 bases, with 13 bases separating them. Supplemented by reference TRBV19 and TRBJ1-1, the full variable domain reads DGGITQSPKYLFRKEGQNVTLSCEQNLNHDAMYWYRQDPGQGLRLIYYSQIVNDFQKGDIAEGYSVSREKKESFPLTVTSAQKNPTAFYLCASSIWRDFPEAFFGQGTRLTVV.

DNA for the CDR3: TGTGCCAGCAGCTTAATGGCAGGGGGCACTGAAGCTTTCTTT. This translates into CASSLMAGGTEAFF. The J gene is TRBJ1-1, the V gene TRBV7-3; TRBD1 aligns across 7 bases. This CDR3 is built from 14 residues. Looked up from germline, CDR1 is SGHTA and CDR2 is FQGTGA. After removal of 1 base from V and 4 bases from J, the junction contained 3 bases not matched to a gene.

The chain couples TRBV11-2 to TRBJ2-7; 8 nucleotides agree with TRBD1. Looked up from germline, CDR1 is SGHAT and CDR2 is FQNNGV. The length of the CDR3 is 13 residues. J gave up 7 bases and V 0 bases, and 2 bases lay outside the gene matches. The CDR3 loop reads CASSLDTGGEQYF. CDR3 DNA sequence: TGTGCCAGCAGCTTAGATACAGGGGGGGAGCAGTACTTC.

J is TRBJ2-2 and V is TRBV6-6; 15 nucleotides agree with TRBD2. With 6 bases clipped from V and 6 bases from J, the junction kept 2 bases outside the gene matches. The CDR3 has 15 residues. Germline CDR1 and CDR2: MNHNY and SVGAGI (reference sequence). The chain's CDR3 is CASRGLAGGPGELFF. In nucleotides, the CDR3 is TGTGCCAGCAGGGGACTAGCGGGAGGTCCCGGGGAGCTGTTTTTT.

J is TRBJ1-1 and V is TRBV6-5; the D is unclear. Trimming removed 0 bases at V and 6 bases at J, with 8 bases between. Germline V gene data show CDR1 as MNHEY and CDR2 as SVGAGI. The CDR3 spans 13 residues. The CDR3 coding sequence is TGTGCCAGCAGTTACTCGGCAGGCTCTGAAGCTTTCTTT. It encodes CASSYSAGSEAFF.

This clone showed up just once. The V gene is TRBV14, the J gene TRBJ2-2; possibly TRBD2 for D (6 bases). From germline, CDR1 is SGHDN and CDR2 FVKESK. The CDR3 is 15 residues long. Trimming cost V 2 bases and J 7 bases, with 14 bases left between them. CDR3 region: CASSQLTSADGELFF. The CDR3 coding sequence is TGTGCCAGCAGCCAACTGACTAGTGCAGACGGGGAGCTGTTTTTT.

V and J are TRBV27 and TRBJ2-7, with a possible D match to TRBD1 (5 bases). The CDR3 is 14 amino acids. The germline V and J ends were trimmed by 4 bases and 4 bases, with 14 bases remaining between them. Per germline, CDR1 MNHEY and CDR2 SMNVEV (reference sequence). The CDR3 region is CASSYRQTPYEQYF. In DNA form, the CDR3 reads TGTGCCAGCAGTTATCGACAGACTCCGTACGAGCAGTACTTC.

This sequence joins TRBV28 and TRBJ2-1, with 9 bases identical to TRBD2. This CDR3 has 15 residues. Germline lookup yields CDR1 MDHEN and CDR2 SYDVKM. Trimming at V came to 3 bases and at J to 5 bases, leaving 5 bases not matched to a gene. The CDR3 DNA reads TGTGCCAGCAGTTTGACGACTAGCGGTAACAATGAGCAGTTCTTC. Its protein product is CASSLTTSGNNEQFF.

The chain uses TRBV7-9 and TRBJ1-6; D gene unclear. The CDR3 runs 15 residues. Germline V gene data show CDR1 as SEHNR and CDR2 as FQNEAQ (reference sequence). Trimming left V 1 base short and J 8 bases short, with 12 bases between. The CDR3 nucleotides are TGTGCCAGCAGCTTAGTCCACGGCGGGGATTCACCCCTCCACTTT. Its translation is CASSLVHGGDSPLHF.